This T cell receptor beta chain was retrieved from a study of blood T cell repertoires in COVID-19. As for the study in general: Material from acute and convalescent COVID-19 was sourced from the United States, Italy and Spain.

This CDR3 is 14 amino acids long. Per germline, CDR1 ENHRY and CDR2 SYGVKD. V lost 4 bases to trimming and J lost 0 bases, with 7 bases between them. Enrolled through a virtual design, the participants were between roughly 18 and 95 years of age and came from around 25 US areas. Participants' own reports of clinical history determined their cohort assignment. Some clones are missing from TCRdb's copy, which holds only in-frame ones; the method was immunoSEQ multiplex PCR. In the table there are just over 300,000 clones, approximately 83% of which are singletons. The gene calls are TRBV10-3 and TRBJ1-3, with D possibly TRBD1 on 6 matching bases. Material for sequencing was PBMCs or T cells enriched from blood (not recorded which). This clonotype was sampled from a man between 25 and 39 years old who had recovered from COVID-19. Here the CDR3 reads CAISGQVSGNTIYF. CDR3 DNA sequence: TGTGCCATCAGTGGACAGGTCTCTGGAAACACCATATATTTT.